This T cell receptor (beta chain) is drawn from a study of CD8 T cells in Susac syndrome. It was with random hexamers that roughly 0.5 to 1 ug RNA was reverse transcribed. The immunoSEQ assay covered 54 Vbeta and 13 Jbeta segments for CDR3. TCRdb redid the calling of the immunoSEQ multiplex PCR reads with MiXCR, one entry per CDR3 protein. The sample records more than 110,000 distinct CDR3 sequences, 90% to 95% being singletons. TEMRA cells were enriched by FACS, while CD8+ and CD4+ T cells were obtained through a negative isolation that was performed magnetically. This clonotype was sampled from a human donor in good health. Sequencing was performed on CD8+ T cells from PBMCs.

The CDR3 region has the DNA TGTGCCAGCAGCCCCCGAGTAGGTACGAGCTCCTACAATGAGCAGTTCTTC. This sequence encodes CASSPRVGTSSYNEQFF. This chain connects TRBV7-6 to TRBJ2-1; D not certain. V gave up 5 bases and J gave up 0 bases, with 17 bases separating them. In germline, CDR1 is SGHVS, CDR2 FNYEAQ. The length of the CDR3 is 17 residues.